This T cell receptor (beta chain) comes out of a study of blood T cell repertoires in COVID-19. Study information: Acute and convalescent COVID-19 samples came from the United States, Italy and Spain.

The germline gives CDR1 SGHKS, CDR2 YYEKEE (reference sequence). Trimming removed 2 bases from V and 0 bases from J, with 9 bases in between. The CDR3 length is 16 residues. Sequenced by immunoSEQ multiplex PCR; TCRdb stores in-frame clones only, minus some. This sample has 150,000 to 180,000 clones, with under 90% found just once. The sequenced sample was PBMCs or T cells enriched from blood (not recorded which). The chain combines TRBV5-5 with TRBJ1-6, with D unclear. The sequence was obtained from a man aged 45-65 years who had recovered from COVID-19. The CDR3 DNA reads TGTGCCAGCAGCTTCTACGGGAGCTCCTATAATTCACCCCTCCACTTT. It yields the protein CASSFYGSSYNSPLHF.